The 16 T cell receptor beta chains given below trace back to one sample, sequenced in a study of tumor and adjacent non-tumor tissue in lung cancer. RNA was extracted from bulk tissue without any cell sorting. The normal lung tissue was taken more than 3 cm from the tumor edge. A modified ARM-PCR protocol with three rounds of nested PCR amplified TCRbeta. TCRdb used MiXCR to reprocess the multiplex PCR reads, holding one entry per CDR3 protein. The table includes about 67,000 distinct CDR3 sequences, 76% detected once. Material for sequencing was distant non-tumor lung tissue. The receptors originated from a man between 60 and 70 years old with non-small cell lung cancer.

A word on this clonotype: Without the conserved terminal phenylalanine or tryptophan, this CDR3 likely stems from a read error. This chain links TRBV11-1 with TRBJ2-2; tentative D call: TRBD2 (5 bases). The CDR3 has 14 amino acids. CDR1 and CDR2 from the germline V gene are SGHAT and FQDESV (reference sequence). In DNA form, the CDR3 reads TGTGCCAGCAACGATACTAGTGGCACCCGGGAGCTGTTTTGT. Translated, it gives CASNDTSGTRELFC.

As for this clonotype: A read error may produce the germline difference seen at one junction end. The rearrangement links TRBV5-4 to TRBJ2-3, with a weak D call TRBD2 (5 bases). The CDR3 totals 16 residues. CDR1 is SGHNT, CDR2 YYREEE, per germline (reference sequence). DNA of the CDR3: TGTACCAGAAGCCCTATCGAGGAGGAGCCGGGAGATACGCAGTATTTT. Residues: CTRSPIEEEPGDTQYF.

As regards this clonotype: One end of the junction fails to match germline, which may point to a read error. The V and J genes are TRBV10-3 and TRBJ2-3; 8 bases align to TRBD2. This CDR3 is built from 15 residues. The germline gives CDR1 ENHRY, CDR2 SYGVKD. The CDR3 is CAINELSGSTYTQYF. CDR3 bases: TGTGCCATCAATGAGCTAAGCGGGAGCACATATACGCAGTATTTT.

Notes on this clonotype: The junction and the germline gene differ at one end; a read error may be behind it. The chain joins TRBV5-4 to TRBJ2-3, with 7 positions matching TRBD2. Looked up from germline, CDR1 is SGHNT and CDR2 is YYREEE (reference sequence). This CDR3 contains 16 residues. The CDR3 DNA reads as TGTGCCAGCAACCCTATCGAGCGGGAACCGGGAGATACGCAATGTTTT. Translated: CASNPIEREPGDTQCF.

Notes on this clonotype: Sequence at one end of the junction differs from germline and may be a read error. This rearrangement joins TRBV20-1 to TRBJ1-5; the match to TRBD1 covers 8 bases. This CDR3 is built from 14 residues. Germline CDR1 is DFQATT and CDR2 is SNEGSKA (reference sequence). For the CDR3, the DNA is TGCAGTGTGTCCCCCGGGACAGGCCATCAGCCCCAGCCTTTT. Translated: CSVSPGTGHQPQPF.

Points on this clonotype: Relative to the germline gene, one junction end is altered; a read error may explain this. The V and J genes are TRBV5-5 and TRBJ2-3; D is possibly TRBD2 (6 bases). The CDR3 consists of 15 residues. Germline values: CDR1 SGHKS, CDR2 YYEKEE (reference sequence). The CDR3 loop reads CASSRRGERPHTQYF. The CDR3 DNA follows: TGTGCTAGCAGCCGGCGGGGAGAGCGACCACATACGCAGTATTTT.

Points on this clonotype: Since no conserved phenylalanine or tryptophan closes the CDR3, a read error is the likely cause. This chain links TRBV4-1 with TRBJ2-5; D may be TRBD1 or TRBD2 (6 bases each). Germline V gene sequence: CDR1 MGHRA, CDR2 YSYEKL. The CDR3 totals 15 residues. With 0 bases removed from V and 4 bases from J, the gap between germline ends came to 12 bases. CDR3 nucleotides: TGCGCCAGCAGCCAAGATCGACTAGGGGGAGAGACCCAGTACTTA. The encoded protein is CASSQDRLGGETQYL.

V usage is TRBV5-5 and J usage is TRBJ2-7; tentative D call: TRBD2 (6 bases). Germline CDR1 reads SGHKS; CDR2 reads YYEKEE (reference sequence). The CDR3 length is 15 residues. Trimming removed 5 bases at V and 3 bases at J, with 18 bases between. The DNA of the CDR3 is TGTGCCAGCAGTTGGGGCTGGGGAGGCGACTACGAGCAGTACTTC. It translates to CASSWGWGGDYEQYF.

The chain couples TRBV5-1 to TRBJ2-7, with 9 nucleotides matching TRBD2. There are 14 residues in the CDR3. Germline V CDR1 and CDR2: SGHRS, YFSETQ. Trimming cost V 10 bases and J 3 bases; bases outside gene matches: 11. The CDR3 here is CACNLASGIYEQYF. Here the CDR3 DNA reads TGCGCCTGCAACTTGGCTAGCGGGATCTACGAGCAGTACTTC. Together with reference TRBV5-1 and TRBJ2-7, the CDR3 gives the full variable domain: KAGVTQTPRYLIKTRGQQVTLSCSPISGHRSVSWYQQTPGQGLQFLFEYFSETQRNKGNFPGRFSGRQFSNSRSEMNVSTLELGDSALYLCACNLASGIYEQYFGPGTRLTVT.

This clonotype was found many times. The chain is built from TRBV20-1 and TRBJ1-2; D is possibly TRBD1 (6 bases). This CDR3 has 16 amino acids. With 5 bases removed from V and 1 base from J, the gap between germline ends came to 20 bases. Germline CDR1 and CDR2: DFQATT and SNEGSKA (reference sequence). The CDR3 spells CSALGIRRDNNYGYTF. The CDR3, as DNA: TGCAGTGCTTTAGGGATTCGCCGGGACAATAACTATGGCTACACCTTC.

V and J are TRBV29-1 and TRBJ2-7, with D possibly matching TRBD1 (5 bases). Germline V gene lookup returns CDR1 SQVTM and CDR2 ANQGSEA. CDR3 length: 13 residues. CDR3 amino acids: CRVRGNGADEQYF. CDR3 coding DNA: TGCAGGGTACGAGGTAATGGGGCTGACGAGCAGTACTTC.

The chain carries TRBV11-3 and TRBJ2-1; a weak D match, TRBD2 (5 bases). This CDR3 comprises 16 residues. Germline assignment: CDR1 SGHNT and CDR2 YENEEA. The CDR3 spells CTNSLNQLTGLGEQFF. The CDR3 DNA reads TGTACGAACAGCCTCAACCAACTAACGGGGTTAGGTGAGCAGTTCTTC.

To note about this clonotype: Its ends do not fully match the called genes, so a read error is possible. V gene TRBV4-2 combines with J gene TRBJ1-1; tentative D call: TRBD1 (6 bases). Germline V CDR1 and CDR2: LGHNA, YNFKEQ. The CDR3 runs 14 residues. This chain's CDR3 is CASSQDRGHSEALF. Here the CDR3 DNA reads TGTGCCAGCAGCCAAGACAGGGGACATTCTGAAGCTCTCTTT.

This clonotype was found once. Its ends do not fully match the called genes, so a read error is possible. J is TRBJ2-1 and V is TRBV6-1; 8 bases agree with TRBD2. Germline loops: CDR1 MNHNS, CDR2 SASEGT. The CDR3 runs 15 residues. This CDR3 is CTSSEVPGLGYEQFF. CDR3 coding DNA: TGTACCAGCAGTGAAGTCCCGGGACTAGGTTATGAGCAGTTCTTC.

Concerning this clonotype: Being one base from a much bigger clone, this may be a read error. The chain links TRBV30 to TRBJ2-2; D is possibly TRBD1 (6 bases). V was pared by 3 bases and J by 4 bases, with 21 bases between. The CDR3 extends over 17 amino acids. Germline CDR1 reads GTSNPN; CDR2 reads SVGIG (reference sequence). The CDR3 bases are TGTGCCTGGAGGGGATGGGCGCCCAGGGGCACCACCGGGGAGCTGTTTTTT. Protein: CAWRGWAPRGTTGELFF.

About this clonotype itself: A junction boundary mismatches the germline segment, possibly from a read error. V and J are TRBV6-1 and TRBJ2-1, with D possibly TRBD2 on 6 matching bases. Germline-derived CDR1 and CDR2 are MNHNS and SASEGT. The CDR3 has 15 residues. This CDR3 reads CANSEEAGSYNEQFF. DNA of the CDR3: TGTGCCAACAGTGAAGAAGCGGGCTCCTACAATGAGCAGTTCTTT.